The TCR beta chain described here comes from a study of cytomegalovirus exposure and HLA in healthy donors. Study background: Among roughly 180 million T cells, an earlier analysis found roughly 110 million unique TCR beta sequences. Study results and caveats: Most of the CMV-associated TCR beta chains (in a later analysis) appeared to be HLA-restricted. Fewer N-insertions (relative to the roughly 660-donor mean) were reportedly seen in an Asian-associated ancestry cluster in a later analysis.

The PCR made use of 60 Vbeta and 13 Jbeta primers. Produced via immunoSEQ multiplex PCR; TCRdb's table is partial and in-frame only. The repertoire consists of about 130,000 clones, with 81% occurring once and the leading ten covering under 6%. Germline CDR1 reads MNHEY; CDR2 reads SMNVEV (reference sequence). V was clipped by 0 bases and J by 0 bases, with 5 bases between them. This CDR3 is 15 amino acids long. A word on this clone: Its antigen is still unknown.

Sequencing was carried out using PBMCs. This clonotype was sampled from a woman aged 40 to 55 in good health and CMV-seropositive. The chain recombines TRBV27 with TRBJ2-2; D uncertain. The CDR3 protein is CASSLSRTNTGELFF. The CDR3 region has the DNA TGTGCCAGCAGTTTATCCAGGACGAACACCGGGGAGCTGTTTTTT.